By sample fraction, the clone carrying this T cell receptor beta chain is medium-sized. Its specificity is unknown. Germline-derived CDR1 and CDR2 are SGHVS and FNYEAQ. The V and J ends lost 6 bases and 8 bases respectively, with 20 bases between them. This CDR3 comprises 15 residues. MiXCR, run by TCRdb on the reads, gives a single entry per CDR3 protein. This table has around 170,000 distinct CDR3 sequences, roughly a sixth appearing once. The sample belongs to a study of T cell repertoires in cytomegalovirus infection. For the study at large: Indicated by public TCR beta signatures were CMV infection and matching HLA type. Notes on the study in general: The ex vivo response showed dominance by HLA-C-restricted CMV-specific TCR beta clonotypes. Cumulative frequency (of public TCR beta family members) identified carriers of CMV plus the relevant HLA.

V usage is TRBV7-6 and J usage is TRBJ1-5; no firm D call. Material: CD8+ T cells from PBMCs. This TCR was sampled from a human donor in good health (CMV status not recorded). Some clones in this sample may be carry-over from other donors' samples. The CDR3 DNA reads TGTGCCAGCAGTGAATACGAGGATACATTAGAGCCCCAGCATTTT. Amino acids: CASSEYEDTLEPQHF.